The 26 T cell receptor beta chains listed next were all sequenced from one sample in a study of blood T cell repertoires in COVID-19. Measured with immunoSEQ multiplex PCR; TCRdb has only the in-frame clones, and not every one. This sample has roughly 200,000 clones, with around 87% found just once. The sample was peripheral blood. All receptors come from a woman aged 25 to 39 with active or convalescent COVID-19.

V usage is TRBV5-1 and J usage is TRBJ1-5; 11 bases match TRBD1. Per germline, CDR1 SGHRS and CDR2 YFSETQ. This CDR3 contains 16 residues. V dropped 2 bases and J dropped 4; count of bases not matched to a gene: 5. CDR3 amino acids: CASSLRGTGGNQPQHF. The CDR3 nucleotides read TGCGCCAGCAGCTTACGTGGGACAGGGGGGAATCAGCCCCAGCATTTT.

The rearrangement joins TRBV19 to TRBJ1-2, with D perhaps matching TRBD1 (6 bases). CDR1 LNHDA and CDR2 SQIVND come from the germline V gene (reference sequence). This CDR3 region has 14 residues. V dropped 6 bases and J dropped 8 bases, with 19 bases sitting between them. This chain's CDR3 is CASSNREMAQGYTF. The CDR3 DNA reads TGTGCCAGTAGCAACAGGGAAATGGCCCAGGGCTACACCTTC.

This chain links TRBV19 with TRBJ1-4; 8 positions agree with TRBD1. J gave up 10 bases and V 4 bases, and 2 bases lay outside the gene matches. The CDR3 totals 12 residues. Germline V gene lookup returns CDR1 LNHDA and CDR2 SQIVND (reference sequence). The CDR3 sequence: CASSRGQGKLFF. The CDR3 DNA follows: TGTGCCAGTAGTAGAGGACAGGGAAAACTGTTTTTT.

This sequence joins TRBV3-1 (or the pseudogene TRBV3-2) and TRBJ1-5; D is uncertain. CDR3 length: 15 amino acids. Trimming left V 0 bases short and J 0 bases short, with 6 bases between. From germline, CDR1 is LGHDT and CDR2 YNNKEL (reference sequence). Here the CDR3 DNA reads TGTGCCAGCAGCCAAGATAGCAGTAGCAATCAGCCCCAGCATTTT. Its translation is CASSQDSSSNQPQHF.

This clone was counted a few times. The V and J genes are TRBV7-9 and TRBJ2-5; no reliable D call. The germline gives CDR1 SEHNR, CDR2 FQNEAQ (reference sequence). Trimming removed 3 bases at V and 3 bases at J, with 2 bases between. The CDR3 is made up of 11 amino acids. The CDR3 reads CASSFKETQYF. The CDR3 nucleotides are TGTGCCAGCAGCTTCAAAGAGACCCAGTACTTC.

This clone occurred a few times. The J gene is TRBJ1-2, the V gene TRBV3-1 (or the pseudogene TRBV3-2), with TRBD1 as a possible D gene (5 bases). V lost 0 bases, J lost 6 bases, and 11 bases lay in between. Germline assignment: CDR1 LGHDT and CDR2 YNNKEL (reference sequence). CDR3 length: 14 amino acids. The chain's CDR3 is CASSQERGWDGYTF. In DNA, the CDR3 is TGTGCCAGCAGCCAAGAACGGGGGTGGGATGGCTACACCTTC.

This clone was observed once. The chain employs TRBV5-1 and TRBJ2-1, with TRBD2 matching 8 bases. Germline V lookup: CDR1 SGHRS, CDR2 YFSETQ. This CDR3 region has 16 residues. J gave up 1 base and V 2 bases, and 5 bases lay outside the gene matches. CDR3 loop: CASSFIAGPSYNEQFF. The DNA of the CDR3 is TGCGCCAGCAGCTTTATAGCGGGGCCGTCCTACAATGAGCAGTTCTTC.

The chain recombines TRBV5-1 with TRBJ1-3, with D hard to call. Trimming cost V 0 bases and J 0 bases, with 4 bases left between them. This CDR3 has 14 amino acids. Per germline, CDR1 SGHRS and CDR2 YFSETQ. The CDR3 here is CASSLGSSGNTIYF. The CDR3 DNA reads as TGCGCCAGCAGCTTGGGGAGCTCTGGAAACACCATATATTTT.

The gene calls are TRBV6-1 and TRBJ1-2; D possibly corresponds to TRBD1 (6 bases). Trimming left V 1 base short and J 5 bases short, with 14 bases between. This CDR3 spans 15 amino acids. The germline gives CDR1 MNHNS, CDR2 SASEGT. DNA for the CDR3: TGTGCCAGCAGTGAAGTAGGGGGATCTGGGTATGGCTACACCTTC. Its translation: CASSEVGGSGYGYTF.

The CDR3 protein is CASSTPAGGSSYNEQFF. CDR3 in DNA: TGTGCCAGCAGCACCCCAGCGGGGGGAAGCTCCTACAATGAGCAGTTCTTC. The rearrangement links TRBV7-9 to TRBJ2-1; 9 nucleotides match TRBD2. The V and J ends lost 5 bases and 0 bases, in that order; junction bases with no gene match: 8. Germline values: CDR1 SEHNR, CDR2 FQNEAQ (reference sequence). The CDR3 has 17 residues. Based on the CDR3 plus reference TRBV7-9 and TRBJ2-1, the full variable domain is DTGVSQNPRHKITKRGQNVTFRCDPISEHNRLYWYRQTLGQGPEFLTYFQNEAQLEKSRLLSDRFSAERPKGSFSTLEIQRTEQGDSAMYLCASSTPAGGSSYNEQFFGPGTRLTVL.

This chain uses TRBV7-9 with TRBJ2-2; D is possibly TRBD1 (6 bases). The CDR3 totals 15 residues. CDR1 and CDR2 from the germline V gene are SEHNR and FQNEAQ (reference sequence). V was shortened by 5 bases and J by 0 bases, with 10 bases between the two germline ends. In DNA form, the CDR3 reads TGTGCCAGCAGCCACCGACAGGCGAACACCGGGGAGCTGTTTTTT. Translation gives CASSHRQANTGELFF. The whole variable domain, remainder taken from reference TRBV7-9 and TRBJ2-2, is DTGVSQNPRHKITKRGQNVTFRCDPISEHNRLYWYRQTLGQGPEFLTYFQNEAQLEKSRLLSDRFSAERPKGSFSTLEIQRTEQGDSAMYLCASSHRQANTGELFFGEGSRLTVL.

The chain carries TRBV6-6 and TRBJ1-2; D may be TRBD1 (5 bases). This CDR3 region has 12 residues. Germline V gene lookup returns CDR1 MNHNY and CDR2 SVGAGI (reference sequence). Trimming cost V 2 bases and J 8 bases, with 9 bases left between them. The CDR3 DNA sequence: TGTGCCAGCAGTTACGTGGGGCGCGGCTACACCTTC. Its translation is CASSYVGRGYTF.

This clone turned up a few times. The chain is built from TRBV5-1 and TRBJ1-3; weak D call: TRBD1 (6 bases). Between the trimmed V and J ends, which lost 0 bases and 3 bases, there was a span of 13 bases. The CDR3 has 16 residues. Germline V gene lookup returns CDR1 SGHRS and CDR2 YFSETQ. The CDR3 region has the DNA TGCGCCAGCAGCTTGGCCGGCAGGGGCTATGGAAACACCATATATTTT. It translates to CASSLAGRGYGNTIYF. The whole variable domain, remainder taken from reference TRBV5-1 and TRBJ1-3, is KAGVTQTPRYLIKTRGQQVTLSCSPISGHRSVSWYQQTPGQGLQFLFEYFSETQRNKGNFPGRFSGRQFSNSRSEMNVSTLELGDSALYLCASSLAGRGYGNTIYFGEGSWLTVV.

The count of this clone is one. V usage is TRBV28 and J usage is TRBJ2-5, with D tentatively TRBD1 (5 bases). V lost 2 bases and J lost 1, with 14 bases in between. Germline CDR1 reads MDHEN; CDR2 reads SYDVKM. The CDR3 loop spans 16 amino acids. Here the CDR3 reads CASSLADSLFQETQYF. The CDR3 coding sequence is TGTGCCAGCAGTTTAGCCGACAGCCTGTTCCAAGAGACCCAGTACTTC.

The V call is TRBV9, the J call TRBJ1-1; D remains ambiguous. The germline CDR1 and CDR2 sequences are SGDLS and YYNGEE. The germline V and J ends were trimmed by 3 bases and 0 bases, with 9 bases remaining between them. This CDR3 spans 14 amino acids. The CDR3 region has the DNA TGTGCCAGCAGCGAACAAACCATGAACACTGAAGCTTTCTTT. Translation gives CASSEQTMNTEAFF. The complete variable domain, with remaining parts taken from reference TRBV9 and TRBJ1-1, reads DSGVTQTPKHLITATGQRVTLRCSPRSGDLSVYWYQQSLDQGLQFLIQYYNGEERAKGNILERFSAQQFPDLHSELNLSSLELGDSALYFCASSEQTMNTEAFFGQGTRLTVV.

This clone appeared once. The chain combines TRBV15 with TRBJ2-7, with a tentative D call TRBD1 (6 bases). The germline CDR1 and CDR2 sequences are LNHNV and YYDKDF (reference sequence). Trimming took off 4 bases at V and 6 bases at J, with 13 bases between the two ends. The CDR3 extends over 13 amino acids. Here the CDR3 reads CATSKGESREQYF. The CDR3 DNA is TGTGCCACCAGCAAGGGGGAGTCTCGCGAGCAGTACTTC.

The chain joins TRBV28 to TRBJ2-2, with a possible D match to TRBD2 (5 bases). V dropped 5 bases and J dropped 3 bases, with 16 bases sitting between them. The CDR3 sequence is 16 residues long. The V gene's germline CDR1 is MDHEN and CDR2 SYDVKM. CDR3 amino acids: CASSPTSVGHTGELFF. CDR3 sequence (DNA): TGTGCCAGCAGTCCTACTAGTGTCGGTCACACCGGGGAGCTGTTTTTT.

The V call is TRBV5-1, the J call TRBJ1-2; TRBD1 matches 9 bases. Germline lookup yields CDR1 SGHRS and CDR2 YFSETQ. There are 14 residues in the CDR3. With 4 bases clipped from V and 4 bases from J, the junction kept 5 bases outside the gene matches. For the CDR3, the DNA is TGCGCCAGCAGCGGTCGGACAGGGGCCTATGGCTACACCTTC. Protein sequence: CASSGRTGAYGYTF.

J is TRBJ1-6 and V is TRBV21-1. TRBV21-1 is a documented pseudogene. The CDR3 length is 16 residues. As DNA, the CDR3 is TGTGCCAGCAGCAAAGGGGGCAGGGAGGGTAATTCACCCCTCCACTTT. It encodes CASSKGGREGNSPLHF.

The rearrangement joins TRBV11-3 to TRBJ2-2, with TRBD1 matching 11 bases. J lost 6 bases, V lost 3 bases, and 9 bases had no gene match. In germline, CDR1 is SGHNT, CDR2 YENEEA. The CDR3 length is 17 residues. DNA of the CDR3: TGTGCCAGCAGCTTGAGAACTTCGGGACAGGGGGCCGGGGAGCTGTTTTTT. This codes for CASSLRTSGQGAGELFF.

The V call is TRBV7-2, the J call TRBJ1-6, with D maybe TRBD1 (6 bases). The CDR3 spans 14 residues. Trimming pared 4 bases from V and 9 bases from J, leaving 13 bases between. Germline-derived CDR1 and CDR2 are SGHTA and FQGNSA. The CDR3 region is CASSYDRLGSPLHF. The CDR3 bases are TGTGCCAGCAGCTATGACAGGTTGGGTTCACCCCTCCACTTT.

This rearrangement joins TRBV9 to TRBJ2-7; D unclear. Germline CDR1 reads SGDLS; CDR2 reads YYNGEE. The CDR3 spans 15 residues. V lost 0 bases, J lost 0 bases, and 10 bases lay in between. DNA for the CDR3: TGTGCCAGCAGCGTAGGGGCTGGAAGCTCCTACGAGCAGTACTTC. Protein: CASSVGAGSSYEQYF. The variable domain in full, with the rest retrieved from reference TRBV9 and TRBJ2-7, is DSGVTQTPKHLITATGQRVTLRCSPRSGDLSVYWYQQSLDQGLQFLIQYYNGEERAKGNILERFSAQQFPDLHSELNLSSLELGDSALYFCASSVGAGSSYEQYFGPGTRLTVT.

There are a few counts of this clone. CDR3 sequence: CASSYSPGMAAGQYF. The CDR3 DNA reads as TGTGCCAGCAGTTACTCGCCGGGTATGGCAGCCGGGCAGTACTTC. The chain uses TRBV6-5 and TRBJ2-7; D gene unclear. The CDR3 has 15 amino acids. Germline V gene data show CDR1 as MNHEY and CDR2 as SVGAGI. V lost 0 bases and J 9 bases, leaving 18 bases between the germline ends.

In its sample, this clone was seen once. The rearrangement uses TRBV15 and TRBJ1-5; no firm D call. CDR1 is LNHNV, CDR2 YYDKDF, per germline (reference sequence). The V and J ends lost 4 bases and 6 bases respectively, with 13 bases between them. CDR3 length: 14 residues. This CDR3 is CATSTPSLTQPQHF. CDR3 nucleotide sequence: TGTGCCACCAGCACCCCTAGTTTGACTCAGCCCCAGCATTTT.

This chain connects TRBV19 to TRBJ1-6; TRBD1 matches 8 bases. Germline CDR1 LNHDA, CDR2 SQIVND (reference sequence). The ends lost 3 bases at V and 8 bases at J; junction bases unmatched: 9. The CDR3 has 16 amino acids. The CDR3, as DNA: TGTGCCAGTAGTATCGGGGGCAGGGGGCAGGATTCACCCCTCCACTTT. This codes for CASSIGGRGQDSPLHF.

In DNA form, the CDR3 reads TGTGCCAGTAGTATTTCGGACGGAGGCTACAATGAGCAGTTCTTC. Protein product: CASSISDGGYNEQFF. This chain uses TRBV19 with TRBJ2-1, with a tentative D call TRBD2 (5 bases). Between the trimmed V and J ends, which lost 3 bases and 3 bases, there was a span of 12 bases. CDR1 and CDR2 (germline): LNHDA, SQIVND (reference sequence). The CDR3 consists of 15 residues.